Listed here are 11 T cell receptor beta chains from one sample, sequenced in a study of shared clonotypes between healthy human individuals. The data were produced by immunoSEQ multiplex PCR, yet TCRdb's version contains in-frame clones alone and is incomplete. The sample carries 1.6 million or so clones, more than 95% recorded once. Source material: naive CD4+ T cells sorted from blood. Regarding subset: CD45RA+ positively selected. The receptors stem from a man younger than 45 in good health.

In its sample, this clone was seen many times. This chain links TRBV14 with TRBJ1-2, with D uncertain. The V end was cut by 0 bases, the J end by 2 bases, with 10 bases between. This CDR3 comprises 15 residues. The V gene's germline CDR1 is SGHDN and CDR2 FVKESK. In DNA, the CDR3 is TGTGCCAGCAGCCAAGATTTAACTTTCAACTATGGCTACACCTTC. Protein sequence: CASSQDLTFNYGYTF. Full variable domain (remainder filled in from reference TRBV14 and TRBJ1-2): EAGVTQFPSHSVIEKGQTVTLRCDPISGHDNLYWYRRVMGKEIKFLLHFVKESKQDESGMPNNRFLAERTGGTYSTLKVQPAELEDSGVYFCASSQDLTFNYGYTFGSGTRLTVV.

This chain links TRBV10-3 with TRBJ2-7; tentative D call: TRBD2 (6 bases). CDR3 length: 14 residues. Germline values: CDR1 ENHRY, CDR2 SYGVKD. V lost 0 bases and J lost 4, with 10 bases in between. The CDR3 region has the DNA TGTGCCATCAGTGAGTCGGGGGGTGGGTACGAGCAGTACTTC. Translated, it gives CAISESGGGYEQYF.

The rearrangement uses TRBV19 and TRBJ1-5, with 7 bases lining up with TRBD1. CDR1 and CDR2 from the germline V gene are LNHDA and SQIVND (reference sequence). The CDR3 is made up of 15 amino acids. V gave up 9 bases and J gave up 6 bases; unmatched junction bases: 14. CDR3 protein: CASRGTDRVGQPQHF. As DNA, the CDR3 is TGTGCCAGCCGGGGGACAGACAGGGTTGGTCAGCCCCAGCATTTT.

In the case of this clone: At one boundary the junction diverges from the germline segment, which might be a read error. The chain carries TRBV2 and TRBJ1-5; 10 nucleotides match TRBD1. Germline lookup yields CDR1 SNHLY and CDR2 FYNNEI. The CDR3 consists of 15 residues. CDR3: CASREGTGVSQPQHF. The CDR3 coding sequence is TGTGCCAGCAGGGAAGGGACAGGGGTTAGTCAGCCCCAGCATTTT.

The chain has TRBV23-1 and TRBJ2-2, with 10 bases fitting TRBD1. TRBV23-1 is an ORF, with its function uncertain. The V segment lost 2 bases and the J segment 8 bases; nucleotides outside the gene matches: 5. The CDR3 is 15 residues long. CDR3 region: CASSQTGQGTGELFF. The CDR3, as DNA: TGCGCCAGCAGTCAAACGGGACAGGGGACAGGGGAGCTGTTTTTT.

This clone appeared a single time. In the same sample, other DNA sequences code for this CDR3. This sequence joins TRBV28 and TRBJ1-1; D unclear. This CDR3 region has 12 residues. Trimming left V 3 bases short and J 5 bases short, with 7 bases between. Looked up from germline, CDR1 is MDHEN and CDR2 is SYDVKM. Here the CDR3 DNA reads TGTGCCAGCAGTTTGGTAGGGACTGAAGCTTTCTTT. Its translation: CASSLVGTEAFF.

The chain recombines TRBV6-1 with TRBJ2-7, with D unclear. The CDR3 covers 16 residues. CDR1 is MNHNS and CDR2 is SASEGT in the germline V gene. V was pared by 4 bases and J by 3 bases, with 19 bases between. This CDR3 reads CASSGVGGRLNYEQYF. The DNA of the CDR3 is TGTGCCAGCAGTGGAGTGGGCGGCCGGTTGAACTACGAGCAGTACTTC.

CDR3: CASSQGGQTTGELFF. The CDR3 DNA reads TGCGCCAGCAGCCAAGGGGGACAGACCACCGGGGAGCTGTTTTTT. The V gene is TRBV4-1, the J gene TRBJ2-2, with 7 positions matching TRBD1. This CDR3 region has 15 residues. V shed 1 base and J 4 bases; nucleotides not matched to a gene: 3. CDR1 and CDR2 (germline): MGHRA, YSYEKL.

This chain connects TRBV5-6 to TRBJ2-7; 7 bases are shared with TRBD2. This CDR3 contains 15 residues. Unmatched junction bases numbered 10, after V lost 4 bases and J lost 3 bases. Looked up from germline, CDR1 is SGHDT and CDR2 is YYEEEE. The CDR3: CASSLGLVVDYEQYF. Written as DNA, the CDR3 is TGTGCCAGCAGCCTCGGACTAGTTGTTGACTACGAGCAGTACTTC.

V gene TRBV5-5 combines with J gene TRBJ2-5; 7 bases map to TRBD1. In germline, CDR1 is SGHKS, CDR2 YYEKEE (reference sequence). After removal of 5 bases from V and 0 bases from J, the junction contained 7 bases not matched to a gene. The CDR3 spans 15 residues. DNA for the CDR3: TGTGCCAGCAGTTCCGAGGACAGGAACCAAGAGACCCAGTACTTC. Protein: CASSSEDRNQETQYF.

J is TRBJ2-7 and V is TRBV10-3; the D is unclear. This CDR3 contains 15 residues. Trimming took 10 bases from V and 4 from J, leaving 23 bases between them. The V gene's germline CDR1 is ENHRY and CDR2 SYGVKD. CDR3 nucleotides: TGTGCCACACCCGAGATTTCCGAGGCCCATTACGAGCAGTACTTC. It specifies CATPEISEAHYEQYF.